The rows below give T cell receptor beta chains drawn from one sample of a study of T cell responses to AZD1222 COVID-19 vaccine. TCRdb's copy holds only in-frame clones and misses some; the assay was immunoSEQ multiplex PCR. The sample lists 100,000 or so clones; approximately 90% were seen once. Specimen: peripheral blood, collected on day 0 of AZD1222 vaccination. These receptors came from an adult in good health. Both conserved end residues are part of each CDR3. The order of the fields is CDR3 protein, D gene, J gene, V gene, CDR3 length. The D gene is left open where the match is weak.

CDR3: CASSQGMGYTEAFF
D: -
J: TRBJ1-1
V: TRBV11-1
length: 14

CDR3: CAWSPATEAFF
D: -
J: TRBJ1-1
V: TRBV30
length: 11

CDR3: CASSESLGGQPQHF
D: -
J: TRBJ1-5
V: TRBV6-1
length: 14

CDR3: CATGGSYEQYF
D: -
J: TRBJ2-7
V: TRBV28
length: 11

CDR3: CASSQGPSAYNEQFF
D: -
J: TRBJ2-1
V: TRBV14
length: 15

CDR3: CASSVPKGEYNSPLHF
D: -
J: TRBJ1-6
V: TRBV9
length: 16

CDR3: CASSLQDYEQYF
D: -
J: TRBJ2-7
V: TRBV28
length: 12

CDR3: CASSPNPGRGQETQYF
D: -
J: TRBJ2-5
V: TRBV27
length: 16

CDR3: CASSDWTGIADEQFF
D: -
J: TRBJ2-1
V: TRBV25-1
length: 15

CDR3: CASSTSGVRNYGYTF
D: -
J: TRBJ1-2
V: TRBV19
length: 15

CDR3: CASSYANNQPQHF
D: -
J: TRBJ1-5
V: TRBV6-2/TRBV6-3
length: 13

CDR3: CASQDRESYEQYF
D: -
J: TRBJ2-7
V: TRBV6-6
length: 13

CDR3: CASSQSTPFTGNTIYF
D: -
J: TRBJ1-3
V: TRBV3-1/TRBV3-2
length: 16

CDR3: CASSKLQTGKITGELFF
D: TRBD1
J: TRBJ2-2
V: TRBV6-4
length: 17

CDR3: CASSPPLAGGPEAFF
D: TRBD1
J: TRBJ1-1
V: TRBV18
length: 15

CDR3: CATSDFPSGGYNEQFF
D: TRBD2
J: TRBJ2-1
V: TRBV24-1
length: 16

CDR3: CASSWTGPGVGYTF
D: -
J: TRBJ1-2
V: TRBV27
length: 14

CDR3: CASSFRDRVSPQHF
D: TRBD1
J: TRBJ1-5
V: TRBV5-6
length: 14

CDR3: CASRTGTNEKLFF
D: -
J: TRBJ1-4
V: TRBV12-3/TRBV12-4
length: 13

CDR3: CASSLDSGHLSNQPQHF
D: -
J: TRBJ1-5
V: TRBV7-2
length: 17

CDR3: CASSIVTGDSYEQYF
D: -
J: TRBJ2-7
V: TRBV19
length: 15

CDR3: CASSPLGRGNEQYF
D: -
J: TRBJ2-7
V: TRBV7-9
length: 14

CDR3: CASSLDPAGPQDTQYF
D: TRBD2
J: TRBJ2-3
V: TRBV5-5
length: 16

CDR3: CASSLVAGAEAFF
D: -
J: TRBJ1-1
V: TRBV7-9
length: 13

CDR3: CATSSPSRVRHTF
D: -
J: TRBJ1-2
V: TRBV15
length: 13

CDR3: CASNAGTGWRNTEAFF
D: TRBD1
J: TRBJ1-1
V: TRBV28
length: 16

CDR3: CASSFGFRETQYF
D: -
J: TRBJ2-5
V: TRBV28
length: 13

CDR3: CASTPGGQNIQYF
D: -
J: TRBJ2-4
V: TRBV28
length: 13

CDR3: CASSHTSGTQGEQFF
D: -
J: TRBJ2-1
V: TRBV4-1
length: 15

CDR3: CASSSPVGRNNEQFF
D: -
J: TRBJ2-1
V: TRBV28
length: 15

CDR3: CASSPRGTSGIYNEQFF
D: TRBD2
J: TRBJ2-1
V: TRBV11-3
length: 17

CDR3: CASSLGLQGSGELFF
D: TRBD1
J: TRBJ2-2
V: TRBV5-1
length: 15

CDR3: CASSAAGVNYGYTF
D: -
J: TRBJ1-2
V: TRBV3-1/TRBV3-2
length: 14

CDR3: CASSLVWGAVGQPQHF
D: -
J: TRBJ1-5
V: TRBV7-6
length: 16

CDR3: CASSFGGTEAFF
D: -
J: TRBJ1-1
V: TRBV12-3/TRBV12-4
length: 12

CDR3: CASSFDRMTEAFF
D: -
J: TRBJ1-1
V: TRBV14
length: 13

CDR3: CASSQARGNNEQFF
D: -
J: TRBJ2-1
V: TRBV4-3
length: 14

CDR3: CATVSSGSYTGELFF
D: TRBD2
J: TRBJ2-2
V: TRBV19
length: 15

CDR3: CASSLESGLAGQETQYF
D: TRBD2
J: TRBJ2-5
V: TRBV11-3
length: 17

CDR3: CASRRGQDFTDTQYF
D: TRBD1
J: TRBJ2-3
V: TRBV19
length: 15

CDR3: CAIRAILADTQYF
D: -
J: TRBJ2-3
V: TRBV10-3
length: 13

CDR3: CASSLSPVLNTEAFF
D: -
J: TRBJ1-1
V: TRBV7-6
length: 15

CDR3: CASSLGTALYEQYF
D: TRBD1
J: TRBJ2-7
V: TRBV18
length: 14

CDR3: CASSWEGRAADTQYF
D: -
J: TRBJ2-3
V: TRBV6-5
length: 15